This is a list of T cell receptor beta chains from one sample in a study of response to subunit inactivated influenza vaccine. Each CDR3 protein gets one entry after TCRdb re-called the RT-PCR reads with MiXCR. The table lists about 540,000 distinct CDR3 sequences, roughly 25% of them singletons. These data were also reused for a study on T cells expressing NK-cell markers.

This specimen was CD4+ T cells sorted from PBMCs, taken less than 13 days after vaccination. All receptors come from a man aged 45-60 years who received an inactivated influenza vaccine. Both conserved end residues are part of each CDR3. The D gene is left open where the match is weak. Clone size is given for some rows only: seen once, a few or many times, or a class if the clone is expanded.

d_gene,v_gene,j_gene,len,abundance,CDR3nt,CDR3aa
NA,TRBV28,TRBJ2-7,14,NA,TGTGCCAGCAGTGGGACCCTCGTCCTGTACGAGCAGTACTTC,CASSGTLVLYEQYF
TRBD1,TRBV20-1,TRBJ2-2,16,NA,TGCAGTGCTAGAGACTCACACAGGGGGACCACCGGGGAGCTGTTTTTT,CSARDSHRGTTGELFF
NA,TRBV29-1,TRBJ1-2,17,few,TGCAGCGTTGTCGGGCTACAGAGGACAGCGACCGACTATGGCTACACCTTC,CSVVGLQRTATDYGYTF
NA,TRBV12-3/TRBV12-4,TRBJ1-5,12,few,TGTGCCAGCAGTTTTCAGGGCCAGCCCCAGCATTTT,CASSFQGQPQHF
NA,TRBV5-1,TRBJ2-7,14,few,TGCGCCAGCAGCAGGCGGCCTAGTTCCCACGAGCAGTACTTC,CASSRRPSSHEQYF
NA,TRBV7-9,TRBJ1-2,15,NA,TGTGCCAGCAGCCCTCTGGGACGGACGAACTATGGCTACACCTTC,CASSPLGRTNYGYTF
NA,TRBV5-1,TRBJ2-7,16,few,TGCGCCAGCAGCTCCCACAGCCAGGCAAGCTCCTACGAGCAGTACTTC,CASSSHSQASSYEQYF
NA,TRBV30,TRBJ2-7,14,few,TGTGCCTGGAGTGTAGGGGGGGCGTCCTACGAGCAGTACTTC,CAWSVGGASYEQYF
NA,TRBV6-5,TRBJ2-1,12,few,TGTGCCAGCAGTTCCCCCGGGACAAAGGAGTTCTTC,CASSSPGTKEFF
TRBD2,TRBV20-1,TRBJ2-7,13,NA,TGCAGTGGAGGGAGTCTAGCGGGAGTCGAGCAGTACTTC,CSGGSLAGVEQYF
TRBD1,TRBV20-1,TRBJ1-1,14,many,TGCAGTGCTCCTCGGACAGGGAGGAGCACTGAAGCTTTCTTT,CSAPRTGRSTEAFF
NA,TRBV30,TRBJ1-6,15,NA,TGTGCCTGGAGTGTACTTAGGGGCGGGAATTCACCCCTCCACTTT,CAWSVLRGGNSPLHF
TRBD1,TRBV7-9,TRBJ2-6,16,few,TGTGCCAGCAGCGAGGGACAGGGTGCTGGGGCCAACGTCCTGACTTTC,CASSEGQGAGANVLTF
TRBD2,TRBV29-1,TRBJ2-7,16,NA,TGCAGCGTAGGAGGACTAGCGGGGGTACCTTCCTACGAGCAGTACTTC,CSVGGLAGVPSYEQYF
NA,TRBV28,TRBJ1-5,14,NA,TGTGCCAGCAGTTTATCGGCCCAAGAACGGCCCCAGCATTTT,CASSLSAQERPQHF
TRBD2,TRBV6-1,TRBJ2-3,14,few,TGTGCCAGCAGCCCTACTAGCGGGGCAGATACGCAGTATTTT,CASSPTSGADTQYF
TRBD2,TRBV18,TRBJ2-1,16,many,TGTGCCAGCTCACCACCCCCACTAGCGGGAGTTAATGAGCAGTTCTTC,CASSPPPLAGVNEQFF
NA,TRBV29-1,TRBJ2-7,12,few,TGCAGCGGGGGGGACCCTGAGGGCGAGCAGTACTTC,CSGGDPEGEQYF
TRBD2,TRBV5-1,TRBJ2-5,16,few,TGCGCCAGCAGCTTGGGCGCTAGCGGGGCCCAAGAGACCCAGTACTTC,CASSLGASGAQETQYF
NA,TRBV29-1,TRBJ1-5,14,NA,TGCAGCGTTGTGGGGCAGGGGTTAGATCAGCCCCAGCATTTT,CSVVGQGLDQPQHF
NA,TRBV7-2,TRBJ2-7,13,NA,TGTGCCAGCAGCTTTTTTCGCGGACAAGAGCAGTACTTC,CASSFFRGQEQYF
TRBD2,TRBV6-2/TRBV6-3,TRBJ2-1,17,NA,TGTGCCAGCAGTAGGGGACTAGTTGAGGGAGCCTACAATGAGCAGTTCTTC,CASSRGLVEGAYNEQFF
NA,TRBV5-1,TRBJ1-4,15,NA,TGCGCCAGCAGCTTGGTTCGGGAGCCAGGTGAAAAACTGTTTTTT,CASSLVREPGEKLFF
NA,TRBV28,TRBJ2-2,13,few,TGTGCCAGCAGTCCTTCGCGGGCCGGGGAGCTGTTTTTT,CASSPSRAGELFF
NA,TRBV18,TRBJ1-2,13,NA,TGTGCCAGCTCACCACAAGGGGTAGGCGGCTACACCTTC,CASSPQGVGGYTF
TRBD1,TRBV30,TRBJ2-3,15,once,TGTGCCTGGAGTGGACCGGGACAGGGGGCAAATACGCAGTATTTT,CAWSGPGQGANTQYF
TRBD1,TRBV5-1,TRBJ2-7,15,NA,TGCGCCAGCAGCTTCACACGACAGGGGTCCTACGAGCAGTACTTC,CASSFTRQGSYEQYF
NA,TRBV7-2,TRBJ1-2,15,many,TGTGCCAGCAGCTTAGGCTCCCTTCTGAACTATGGCTACACCTTC,CASSLGSLLNYGYTF
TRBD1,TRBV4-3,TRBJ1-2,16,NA,TGCGCCAGCAGCCATGAGACAGGGTTATTTGTTCCGGGCTACACCTTC,CASSHETGLFVPGYTF
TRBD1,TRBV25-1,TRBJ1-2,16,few,TGTGCCAGCAGTGAATCAGGTCAGGGGGCGATCTATGGCTACACCTTC,CASSESGQGAIYGYTF
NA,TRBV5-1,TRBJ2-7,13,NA,TGCGCCAGCAGCTTGCCTAGATCTGGCGAGCAGTACTTC,CASSLPRSGEQYF
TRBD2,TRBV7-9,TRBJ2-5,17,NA,TGTGCCAGCAGCCTAACCCCCCATAGCGGGAGCAAGGAGACCCAGTACTTC,CASSLTPHSGSKETQYF
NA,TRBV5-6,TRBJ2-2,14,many,TGTGCCAGCACCCCCGGAACCAACACCGGGGAGCTGTTTTTT,CASTPGTNTGELFF
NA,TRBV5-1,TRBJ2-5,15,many,TGCGCCAGCAGCATACTAGGGGCGGATCAAGAGACCCAGTACTTC,CASSILGADQETQYF
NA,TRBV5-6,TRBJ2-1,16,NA,TGTGCCAGCAGCTCGAAGGAGCACACCCGACTGGATGAGCAGTTCTTC,CASSSKEHTRLDEQFF
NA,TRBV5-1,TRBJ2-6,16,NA,TGCGCCAGCAGCTTAACCGGACTGGGCTGGGCCAACGTCCTGACTTTC,CASSLTGLGWANVLTF
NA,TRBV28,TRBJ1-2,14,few,TGTGCCAGCAGTTTAGGGTGGACAGATAATGGCTACACCTTC,CASSLGWTDNGYTF
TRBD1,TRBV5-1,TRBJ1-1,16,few,TGCGCCAGCAGCTTGGCCATCAGGGGGCTTGGTGCTGAAGCTTTCTTT,CASSLAIRGLGAEAFF
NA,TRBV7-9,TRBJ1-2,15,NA,TGTGCCAGCAGCGTGACCGGAGGAGAGGGGTATGGCTACACCTTC,CASSVTGGEGYGYTF
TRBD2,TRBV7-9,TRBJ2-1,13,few,TGTGCCAGCAGCTTTGGGACTAGCGGGCGGCAGTTCTTC,CASSFGTSGRQFF
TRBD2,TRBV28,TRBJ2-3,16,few,TGTGCCAGCAGCGAGGGACTAGCGGGTTCCACAGATACGCAGTATTTT,CASSEGLAGSTDTQYF
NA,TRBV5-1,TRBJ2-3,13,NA,TGCGCCAGCAGCACATCAAATCCAGATACGCAGTATTTT,CASSTSNPDTQYF